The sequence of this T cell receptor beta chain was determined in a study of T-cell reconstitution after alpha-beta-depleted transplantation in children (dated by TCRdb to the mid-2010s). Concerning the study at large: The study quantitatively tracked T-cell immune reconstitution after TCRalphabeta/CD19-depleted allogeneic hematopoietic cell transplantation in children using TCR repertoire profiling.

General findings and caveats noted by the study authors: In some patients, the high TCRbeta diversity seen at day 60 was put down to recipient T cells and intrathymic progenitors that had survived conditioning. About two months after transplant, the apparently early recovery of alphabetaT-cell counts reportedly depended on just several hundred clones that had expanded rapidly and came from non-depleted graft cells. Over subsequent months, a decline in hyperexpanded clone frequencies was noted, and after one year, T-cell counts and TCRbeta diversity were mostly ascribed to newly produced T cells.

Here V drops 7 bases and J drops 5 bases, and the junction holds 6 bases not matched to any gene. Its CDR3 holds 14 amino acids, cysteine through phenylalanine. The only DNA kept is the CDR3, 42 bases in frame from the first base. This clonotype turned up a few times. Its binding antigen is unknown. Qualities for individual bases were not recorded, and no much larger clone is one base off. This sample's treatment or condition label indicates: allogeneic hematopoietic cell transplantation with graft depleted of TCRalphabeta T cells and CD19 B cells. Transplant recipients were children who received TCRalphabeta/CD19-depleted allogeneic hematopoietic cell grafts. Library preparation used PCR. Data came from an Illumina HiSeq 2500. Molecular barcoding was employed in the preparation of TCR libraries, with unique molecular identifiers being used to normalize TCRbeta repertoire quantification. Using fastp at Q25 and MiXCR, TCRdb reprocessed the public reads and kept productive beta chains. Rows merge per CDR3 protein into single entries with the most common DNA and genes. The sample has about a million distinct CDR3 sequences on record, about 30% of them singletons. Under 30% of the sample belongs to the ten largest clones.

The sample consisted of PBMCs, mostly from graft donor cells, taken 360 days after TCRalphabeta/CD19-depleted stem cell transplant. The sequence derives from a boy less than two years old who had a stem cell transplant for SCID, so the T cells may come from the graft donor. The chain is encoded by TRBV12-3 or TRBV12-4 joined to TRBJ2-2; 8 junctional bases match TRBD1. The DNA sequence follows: TGTGCCAGCACCTGGACAGGGCGGACCGGGGAGCTGTTTTTT. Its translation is CASTWTGRTGELFF.